This passage covers 14 T cell receptor beta chains from one sample sequenced in a study of control samples from healthy donors and cancer patients. This table comes from immunoSEQ multiplex PCR, and its TCRdb copy is limited to in-frame clones, with some not included. The sample contains some 70,000 clones, 75% to 85% of which appear only once. The material sequenced was blood. These receptors originate from a man in his sixties in good health.

In DNA, the CDR3 is TGTGCCAGCAGTCACGCCCCACCACGGGGGCGATCGGAGACCCAGTACTTC. Translating gives CASSHAPPRGRSETQYF. The rearrangement joins TRBV28 to TRBJ2-5, with D perhaps given as TRBD1 or TRBD2 (6 bases each). The CDR3 spans 17 residues. Per the germline V gene, CDR1 is MDHEN and CDR2 is SYDVKM. The V gene lost 5 bases and the J gene lost 5 bases, with 24 bases spanning the gap.

This rearrangement joins TRBV6-2 or TRBV6-3 to TRBJ2-5; the D gene is possibly TRBD2 (6 bases). The CDR3 has 14 amino acids. Germline CDR1 is MNHEY and CDR2 is SVGEGT. V lost 0 bases, J lost 5 bases, and 10 bases lay in between. This CDR3 is CASSYSGGQETQYF. In DNA, the CDR3 is TGTGCCAGCAGTTACTCAGGAGGGCAGGAGACCCAGTACTTC.

This clone turned up a few times. V usage is TRBV19 and J usage is TRBJ1-2; unclear D gene. Trimming cost V 4 bases and J 0 bases, with 6 bases left between them. CDR1 and CDR2 (germline): LNHDA, SQIVND (reference sequence). The CDR3 contains 13 residues. The CDR3: CASSTGSNYGYTF. The CDR3 bases are TGTGCCAGTAGTACCGGATCTAACTATGGCTACACCTTC.

The chain uses TRBV9 and TRBJ1-4; TRBD1 aligns across 8 bases. V was pared by 2 bases and J by 3 bases, with 3 bases of the junction left unmatched. The CDR3 is made up of 15 amino acids. Germline-derived CDR1 and CDR2 are SGDLS and YYNGEE. CDR3 loop: CASSVWGQANEKLFF. In nucleotides, the CDR3 is TGTGCCAGCAGCGTCTGGGGACAGGCTAATGAAAAACTGTTTTTT.

This rearrangement joins TRBV3-1 (or the pseudogene TRBV3-2) to TRBJ2-4, with TRBD1 matching over 10 bases. This CDR3 region has 14 residues. CDR1 LGHDT and CDR2 YNNKEL come from the germline V gene (reference sequence). V lost 3 bases and J lost 4; bases outside the gene matches: 0. In nucleotides, the CDR3 is TGTGCCAGCAGCCAGGGACAGGGGAAAAACATTCAGTACTTC. Its protein is CASSQGQGKNIQYF.

The rearrangement uses TRBV3-1 (or the pseudogene TRBV3-2) and TRBJ1-2, with D perhaps TRBD1 (5 bases). Germline loops: CDR1 LGHDT, CDR2 YNNKEL (reference sequence). V lost 3 bases and J 6 bases, leaving 20 bases between the germline ends. The CDR3 spans 16 residues. CDR3 in DNA: TGTGCCAGCAGCCAGGACCTTGGGGGAGTGGTCGATGGCTACACCTTC. Encoded protein: CASSQDLGGVVDGYTF.

The rearrangement links TRBV18 to TRBJ2-7; 7 nucleotides agree with TRBD1. The CDR3 has 14 amino acids. Germline V gene lookup returns CDR1 KGHSH and CDR2 LQKENI. Germline trimming cut 3 bases from V and 3 bases from J; bases unmatched to any gene: 5. CDR3 DNA: TGTGCCAGCTCACCTCGGACAGGCGACTACGAGCAGTACTTC. Amino acid sequence: CASSPRTGDYEQYF.

The chain carries TRBV2 and TRBJ2-5, with 9 bases fitting TRBD2. Unmatched junction bases numbered 8, after V lost 6 bases and J lost 0 bases. The V gene's germline CDR1 is SNHLY and CDR2 FYNNEI. There are 16 residues in the CDR3. CDR3 residues: CASSSGTSSYQETQYF. The CDR3 DNA is TGTGCCAGCAGCTCCGGGACTAGCTCGTACCAAGAGACCCAGTACTTC.

This clone was counted between two and nine times. The chain links TRBV19 to TRBJ2-7, with D possibly being TRBD1 (6 bases). Germline assignment: CDR1 LNHDA and CDR2 SQIVND (reference sequence). This CDR3 contains 13 residues. The V gene lost 5 bases and the J gene lost 3 bases, with 11 bases spanning the gap. The CDR3 loop is CASSSGQSYEQYF. CDR3 bases: TGTGCCAGTAGTTCGGGACAAAGCTACGAGCAGTACTTC.

The rearrangement joins TRBV4-2 to TRBJ2-5; 7 bases fit TRBD1. There are 16 residues in the CDR3. Trimming cost V 3 bases and J 2 bases; bases outside gene matches: 9. Germline V gene lookup returns CDR1 LGHNA and CDR2 YNFKEQ. CDR3 protein: CASSHLPGQRQETQYF. In DNA form, the CDR3 reads TGTGCCAGCAGCCACCTCCCGGGACAGAGACAAGAGACCCAGTACTTC.

The chain is built from TRBV20-1 and TRBJ2-7; weak D call: TRBD2 (7 bases). Germline V gene lookup returns CDR1 DFQATT and CDR2 SNEGSKA (reference sequence). The CDR3 is made up of 14 amino acids. Trimming left V 3 bases short and J 2 bases short, with 14 bases between. The CDR3 protein is CSASMRGRTYEQYF. CDR3 in DNA: TGCAGTGCTAGTATGCGGGGGCGAACCTACGAGCAGTACTTC.

CDR3 loop: CASSSGSYTEAFF. CDR3 nucleotides: TGTGCCAGCAGCTCCGGCTCCTACACTGAAGCTTTCTTT. The V and J genes are TRBV7-2 and TRBJ1-1; D is uncertain. The germline V and J ends were trimmed by 4 bases and 3 bases, with 9 bases remaining between them. The CDR3 totals 13 residues. Looked up from germline, CDR1 is SGHTA and CDR2 is FQGNSA.

This clone was picked up one time. The chain recombines TRBV29-1 with TRBJ2-7, with 11 bases identical to TRBD2. The CDR3 is 17 amino acids. The V and J ends lost 6 bases and 4 bases, in that order; junction bases with no gene match: 17. CDR1 SQVTM and CDR2 ANQGSEA come from the germline V gene. The CDR3 here is CSVVSGRARFAEYEQYF. CDR3 nucleotides: TGCAGCGTGGTTAGCGGGAGGGCCCGGTTCGCTGAATACGAGCAGTACTTC.

This clone was counted a single time. The rearrangement uses TRBV7-2 and TRBJ2-1; 10 bases map to TRBD2. This CDR3 spans 14 amino acids. The V gene end was trimmed by 3 bases and the J gene end by 10 bases; junction bases not matched to a gene: 6. Looked up from germline, CDR1 is SGHTA and CDR2 is FQGNSA. The CDR3 is CASSLASGRREQFF. DNA for the CDR3: TGTGCCAGCAGCTTGGCTAGCGGGAGAAGGGAGCAGTTCTTC.